The 17 T cell receptor beta chains in this list originate from one sample, sequenced in a study of OX40 agonist ivuxolimab in advanced cancers. The table came from immunoSEQ multiplex PCR; TCRdb's copy has only in-frame clones and leaves some out. This sample has tens of thousands of clones, with 70% to 90% found just once. The specimen comprised CD4+ or CD8+ T cells sorted from blood, sampled in a trial of the OX40 agonist ivuxolimab. These receptors were taken from an adult with an advanced solid tumor such as melanoma, head and neck, liver or kidney cancer.

This clone came up a few times. The rearrangement joins TRBV6-5 to TRBJ1-2; D remains ambiguous. V was trimmed by 2 bases and J by 6 bases, leaving 10 bases between them. CDR1 and CDR2 (germline): MNHEY, SVGAGI. The CDR3 spans 13 residues. The DNA for the CDR3 is TGTGCCAGCAGTTACGCGGCCAGCCATGGCTACACCTTC. Amino acid sequence: CASSYAASHGYTF.

The J gene is TRBJ2-2, the V gene TRBV7-9; possible D gene TRBD1, 6 bases. The CDR3 contains 15 residues. Germline V gives CDR1 SEHNR, CDR2 FQNEAQ (reference sequence). V lost 5 bases to trimming and J lost 1 base, with 11 bases between them. The CDR3 loop reads CASSPTGQNTGELFF. For the CDR3, the DNA is TGTGCCAGCAGCCCAACAGGGCAGAACACCGGGGAGCTGTTTTTT.

The table lists this clone with a count of one. Distinct nucleotide sequences in the sample also encode this CDR3. The chain carries TRBV6-1 and TRBJ2-5; D possibly corresponds to TRBD1 (7 bases). The germline CDR1 and CDR2 sequences are MNHNS and SASEGT. The V gene lost 1 base and the J gene lost 4 bases, with 10 bases spanning the gap. The CDR3 has 14 amino acids. CDR3 DNA: TGTGCCAGCAGTGAAGGGCAGGGGGGAGAGACCCAGTACTTC. This translates into CASSEGQGGETQYF.

The gene calls are TRBV7-9 and TRBJ2-1; D tentatively fits TRBD1 or TRBD2 (6 bases each). Looked up from germline, CDR1 is SEHNR and CDR2 is FQNEAQ (reference sequence). The CDR3 loop spans 15 amino acids. Trimming left V 11 bases short and J 4 bases short, with 21 bases between. The CDR3 here is CASSRRRDIYNEQFF. The CDR3 DNA follows: TGTGCCTCAAGCCGACGGCGGGACATATACAATGAGCAGTTCTTC.

V gene TRBV18 combines with J gene TRBJ2-1; D is possibly TRBD1 (5 bases). The CDR3 extends over 16 amino acids. V was shortened by 0 bases and J by 4 bases, with 13 bases between the two germline ends. CDR1 is KGHSH and CDR2 is LQKENI in the germline V gene. The CDR3 bases are TGTGCCAGCTCACCACCTGGGGCAGTTAAATACAATGAGCAGTTCTTC. It is translated as CASSPPGAVKYNEQFF.

The gene calls are TRBV5-1 and TRBJ1-1; 8 nucleotides line up with TRBD1. V shed 2 bases, J shed 0 bases, and the junction held 3 bases outside the gene matches. The CDR3 contains 15 residues. Germline CDR1 reads SGHRS; CDR2 reads YFSETQ. CDR3 bases: TGCGCCAGCAGCTTTACGACAGGGGTGAACACTGAAGCTTTCTTT. This encodes CASSFTTGVNTEAFF.

The chain links TRBV5-6 to TRBJ1-1, with 9 bases identical to TRBD1. V lost 3 bases, J lost 5 bases, and 5 bases stayed unmatched. The germline CDR1 and CDR2 sequences are SGHDT and YYEEEE. The CDR3 runs 14 residues. Here the CDR3 DNA reads TGTGCCAGCAGCTGGGACAGGGCGCCTACTGAAGCTTTCTTT. Amino acids: CASSWDRAPTEAFF.

This chain connects TRBV5-1 to TRBJ2-7, with D possibly being TRBD2 (7 bases). The germline gives CDR1 SGHRS, CDR2 YFSETQ. The CDR3 spans 13 residues. V was clipped by 7 bases and J by 2 bases, with 13 bases between them. This CDR3 is CASSRGATYEQYF. CDR3 coding DNA: TGCGCCAGCTCCCGGGGGGCAACCTACGAGCAGTACTTC.

This sequence joins TRBV7-3 and TRBJ2-1, with 10 bases lining up with TRBD2. Per germline, CDR1 SGHTA and CDR2 FQGTGA. J lost 1 base, V lost 5 bases, and 5 bases had no gene match. The CDR3 has 16 residues. CDR3 bases: TGTGCCAGCAGCCACGGAGCGGGGGGGTCCTACAATGAGCAGTTCTTC. Encoded protein: CASSHGAGGSYNEQFF.

The V call is TRBV2, the J call TRBJ2-7, with a weak D call TRBD1 (6 bases). The V and J ends lost 3 bases and 1 base respectively, with 19 bases between them. Per germline, CDR1 SNHLY and CDR2 FYNNEI. The CDR3 contains 17 residues. The CDR3 reads CASSDQLPIQGSYEQYF. The CDR3 nucleotides are TGTGCCAGCAGTGATCAGTTACCCATACAGGGTTCCTACGAGCAGTACTTC.

The chain combines TRBV9 with TRBJ2-7; D might be TRBD1 (5 bases). Trimming left V 0 bases short and J 2 bases short, with 12 bases between. The CDR3 loop spans 15 amino acids. Germline CDR1 is SGDLS and CDR2 is YYNGEE. Here the CDR3 DNA reads TGTGCCAGCAGCGTAGCCCAGGGATTTCCCTACGAGCAGTACTTC. This gives the protein CASSVAQGFPYEQYF.

V usage is TRBV9 and J usage is TRBJ2-5; D remains ambiguous. The J call may be in error: the DNA end matches TRBJ2-7 better. The length of the CDR3 is 13 residues. The germline gives CDR1 SGDLS, CDR2 YYNGEE. In DNA form, the CDR3 reads TGTGCCAGCAGCGAGGCCCCTCGGGACGAGCAGTACTTC. Its translation: CASSEAPRDEQYF.

The chain combines TRBV9 with TRBJ1-1; tentatively, D is TRBD1 (6 bases). CDR3 length: 15 residues. Germline V gives CDR1 SGDLS, CDR2 YYNGEE. Trimming stripped 2 bases from V and 3 bases from J, with 14 bases between. This chain's CDR3 is CASSVDSTGYTEAFF. The CDR3 nucleotides are TGTGCCAGCAGCGTTGACTCAACAGGGTACACTGAAGCTTTCTTT.

V and J are TRBV14 and TRBJ2-7, with 11 bases fitting TRBD2. The CDR3 contains 14 residues. Germline V CDR1 and CDR2: SGHDN, FVKESK. Trimming cost V 4 bases and J 5 bases; bases outside gene matches: 4. The CDR3 protein is CASSPLAGGDEQYF. The CDR3 DNA follows: TGTGCCAGCAGCCCCCTAGCGGGGGGAGACGAGCAGTACTTC.

The chain links TRBV12-5 to TRBJ1-3; tentatively, D is TRBD1 (5 bases). The length of the CDR3 is 16 residues. The germline V gene has CDR1 LGHNT and CDR2 FRNRAP. V lost 0 bases, J lost 4 bases, and 13 bases lay in between. CDR3 DNA: TGTGCTAGTGGTTTGGTAGTGGGCAGGGCCGGAAACACCATATATTTT. Translated: CASGLVVGRAGNTIYF.

This clone was found a few times. The rearrangement links TRBV19 to TRBJ2-7, with 10 bases fitting TRBD1. This CDR3 region has 13 residues. V lost 4 bases to trimming and J lost 4 bases; unmatched junction nucleotides: 1. CDR1 is LNHDA, CDR2 SQIVND, per germline (reference sequence). The CDR3 region has the DNA TGTGCCAGTAGTAGACAGGGGGCTTACGAGCAGTACTTC. Translation: CASSRQGAYEQYF.

This rearrangement joins TRBV9 to TRBJ1-2; weak D call: TRBD1 (5 bases). Looked up from germline, CDR1 is SGDLS and CDR2 is YYNGEE. The CDR3 has 14 residues. Trimming left V 3 bases short and J 8 bases short, with 17 bases between. CDR3 coding DNA: TGTGCCAGCAGCGGTCCGACAGCCCGAAGCGGCTACACCTTC. Translated: CASSGPTARSGYTF.